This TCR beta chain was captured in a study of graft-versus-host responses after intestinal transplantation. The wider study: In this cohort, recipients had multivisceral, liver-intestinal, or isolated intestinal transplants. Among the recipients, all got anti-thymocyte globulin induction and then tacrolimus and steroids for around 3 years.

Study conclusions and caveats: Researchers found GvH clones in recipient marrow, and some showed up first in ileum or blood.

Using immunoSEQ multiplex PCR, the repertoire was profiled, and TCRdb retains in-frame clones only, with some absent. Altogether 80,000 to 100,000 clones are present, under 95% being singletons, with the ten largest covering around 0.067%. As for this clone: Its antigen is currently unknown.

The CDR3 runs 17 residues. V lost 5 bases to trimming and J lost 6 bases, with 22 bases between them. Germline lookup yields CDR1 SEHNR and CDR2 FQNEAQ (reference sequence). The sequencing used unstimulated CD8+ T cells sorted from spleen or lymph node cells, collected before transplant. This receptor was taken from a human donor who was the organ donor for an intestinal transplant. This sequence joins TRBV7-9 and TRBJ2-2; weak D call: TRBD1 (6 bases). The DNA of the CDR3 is TGTGCCAGCAGCGAACCTCTGGGGCAGGGGAAGGCCGGGGAGCTGTTTTTT. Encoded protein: CASSEPLGQGKAGELFF.